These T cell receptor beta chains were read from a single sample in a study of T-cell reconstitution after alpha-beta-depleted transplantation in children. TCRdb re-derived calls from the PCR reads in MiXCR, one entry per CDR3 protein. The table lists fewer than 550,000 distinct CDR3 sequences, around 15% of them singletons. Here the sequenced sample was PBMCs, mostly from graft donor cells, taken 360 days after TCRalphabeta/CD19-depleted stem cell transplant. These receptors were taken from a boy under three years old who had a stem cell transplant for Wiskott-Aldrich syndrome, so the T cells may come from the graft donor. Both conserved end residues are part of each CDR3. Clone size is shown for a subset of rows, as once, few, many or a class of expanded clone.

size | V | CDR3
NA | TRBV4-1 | CASSQVPRWQADSPLHF
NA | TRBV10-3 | CAISRAGELFF
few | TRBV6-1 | CASSEPGQTYYGYTF
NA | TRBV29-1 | CSVEPRGNYGYTF
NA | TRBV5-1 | CASSLPDGLAGSTDTQYF
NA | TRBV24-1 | CATSDLTDRKETQYF
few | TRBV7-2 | CASSLEPRRRFF
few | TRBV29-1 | CSVRLNRGVLMGNEQFF
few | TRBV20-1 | CSARDREFYNEQFF
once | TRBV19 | CASTPLGAGGKDTQYF
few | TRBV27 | CASSGDRWYPSYEQYF
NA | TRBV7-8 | CASSIEGGSGGSTDTQYF
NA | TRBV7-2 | CASSQINLYNEQFF
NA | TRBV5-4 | CASSLGALAGGSYTDTQYF
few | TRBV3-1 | CASSPIGGSYNEQFF
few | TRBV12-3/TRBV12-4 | CASRRLEETQYF
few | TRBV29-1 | CSVGGRDTEAFF
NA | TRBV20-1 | CSATRHFLAKNIQYF
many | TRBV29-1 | CSAIGTSGRYNEQFF
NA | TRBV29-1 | CSVFETVNTEAFF
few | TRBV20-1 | CSALSRFARGNSPLHF
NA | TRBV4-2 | CASSQDWWGALSYEQYF
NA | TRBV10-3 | CAISEFPEVTQYF
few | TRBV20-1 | CSAGGQGVFRETQYF
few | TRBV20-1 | CSAPLRYEQYF
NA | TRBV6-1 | CASSGKLTYEQYF
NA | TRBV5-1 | CASRGIFGRTVHEQYF
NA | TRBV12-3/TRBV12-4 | CASSFQGGSPLHF
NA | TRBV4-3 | CASSQELAGGLETQYF